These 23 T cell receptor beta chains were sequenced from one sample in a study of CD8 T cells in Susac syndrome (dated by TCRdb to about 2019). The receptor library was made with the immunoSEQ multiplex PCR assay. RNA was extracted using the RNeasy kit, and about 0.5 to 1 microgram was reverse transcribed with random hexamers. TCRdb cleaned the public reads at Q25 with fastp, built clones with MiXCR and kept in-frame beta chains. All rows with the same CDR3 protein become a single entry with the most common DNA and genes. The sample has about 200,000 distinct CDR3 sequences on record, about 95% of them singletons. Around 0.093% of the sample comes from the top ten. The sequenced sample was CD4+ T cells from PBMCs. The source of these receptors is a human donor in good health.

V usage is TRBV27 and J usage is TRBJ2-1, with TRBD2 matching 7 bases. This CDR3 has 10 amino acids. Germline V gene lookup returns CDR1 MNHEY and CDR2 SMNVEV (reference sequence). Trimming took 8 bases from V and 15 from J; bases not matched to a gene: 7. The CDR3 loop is CASRGGGWFF. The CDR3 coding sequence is TGTGCCAGCCGCGGGGGAGGTTGGTTCTTC.

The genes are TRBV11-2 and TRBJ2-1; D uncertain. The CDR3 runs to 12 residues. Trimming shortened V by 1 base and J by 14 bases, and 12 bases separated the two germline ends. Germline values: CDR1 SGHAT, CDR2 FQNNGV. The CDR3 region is CASSLGPGREFF. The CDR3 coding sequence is TGTGCCAGCAGCTTAGGCCCCGGCAGAGAGTTCTTC.

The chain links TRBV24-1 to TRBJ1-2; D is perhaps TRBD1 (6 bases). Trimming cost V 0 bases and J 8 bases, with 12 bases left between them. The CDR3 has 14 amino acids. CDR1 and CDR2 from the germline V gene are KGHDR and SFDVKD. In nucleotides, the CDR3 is TGTGCCACCAGTGATTTGTCCAGGGGACGCGGCTACACCTTC. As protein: CATSDLSRGRGYTF.

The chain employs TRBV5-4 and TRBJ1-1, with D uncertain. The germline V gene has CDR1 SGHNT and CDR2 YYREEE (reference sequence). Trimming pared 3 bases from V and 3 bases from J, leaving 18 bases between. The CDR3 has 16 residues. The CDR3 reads CASSSLTLRADTEAFF. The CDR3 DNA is TGTGCCAGCAGCTCTTTGACACTCCGGGCGGACACTGAAGCTTTCTTT.

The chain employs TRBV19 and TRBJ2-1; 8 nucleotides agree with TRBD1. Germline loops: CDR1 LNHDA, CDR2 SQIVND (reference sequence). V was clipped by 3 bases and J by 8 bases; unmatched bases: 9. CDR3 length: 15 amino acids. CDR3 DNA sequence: TGTGCCAGTAGTATGGCAGGGGGCGCATTGGATGAGCAGTTCTTC. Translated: CASSMAGGALDEQFF.

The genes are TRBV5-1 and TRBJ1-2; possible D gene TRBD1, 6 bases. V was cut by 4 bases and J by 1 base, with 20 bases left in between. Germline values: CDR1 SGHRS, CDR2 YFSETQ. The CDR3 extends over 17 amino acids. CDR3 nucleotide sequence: TGCGCCAGCAGCGGATCTCCAGGGGAAGGTTATAACTATGGCTACACCTTC. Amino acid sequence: CASSGSPGEGYNYGYTF.

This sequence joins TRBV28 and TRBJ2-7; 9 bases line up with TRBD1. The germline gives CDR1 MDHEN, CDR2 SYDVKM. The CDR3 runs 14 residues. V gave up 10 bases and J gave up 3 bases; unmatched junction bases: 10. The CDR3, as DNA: TGTGCCACGCTCCGGGACAGGGTAAGCTACGAGCAGTACGTC. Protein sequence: CATLRDRVSYEQYV.

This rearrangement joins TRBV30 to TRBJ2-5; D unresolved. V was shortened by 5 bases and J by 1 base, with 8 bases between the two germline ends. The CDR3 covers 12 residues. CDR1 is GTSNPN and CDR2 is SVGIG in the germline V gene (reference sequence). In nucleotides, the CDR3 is TGTGCCTGGGGGGATAGCCAAGAGACCCAGTACTTC. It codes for CAWGDSQETQYF.

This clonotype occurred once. CDR3 nucleotide sequence: TGTGCCAGCAGTTCGATCCCAGGGGGCCTGAACACTGAAGCTTTCTTT. Protein product: CASSSIPGGLNTEAFF. The chain combines TRBV12-3 or TRBV12-4 with TRBJ1-1; 8 positions agree with TRBD1. The CDR3 runs to 16 residues. V was pared by 4 bases and J by 0 bases, with 7 bases of the junction left unmatched.

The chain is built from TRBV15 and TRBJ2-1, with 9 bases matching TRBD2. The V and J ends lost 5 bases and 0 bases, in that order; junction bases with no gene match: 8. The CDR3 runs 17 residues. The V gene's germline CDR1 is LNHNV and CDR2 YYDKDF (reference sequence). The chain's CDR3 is CATSQRTSAYSYNEQFF. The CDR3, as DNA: TGTGCCACCAGCCAACGGACTAGCGCCTACTCCTACAATGAGCAGTTCTTC.

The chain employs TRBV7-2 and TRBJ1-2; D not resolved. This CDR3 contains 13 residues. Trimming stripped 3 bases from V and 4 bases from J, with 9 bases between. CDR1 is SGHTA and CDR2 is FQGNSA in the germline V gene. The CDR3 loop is CASSLYLGYGYTF. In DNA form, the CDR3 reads TGTGCCAGCAGCTTGTACCTGGGCTATGGCTACACCTTC.

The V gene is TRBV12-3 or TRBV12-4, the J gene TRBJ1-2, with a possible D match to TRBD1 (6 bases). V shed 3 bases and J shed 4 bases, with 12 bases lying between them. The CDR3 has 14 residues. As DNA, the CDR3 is TGTGCCAGCAGTTTTCGGGGACATCGCTATGGCTACACCTTC. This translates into CASSFRGHRYGYTF.

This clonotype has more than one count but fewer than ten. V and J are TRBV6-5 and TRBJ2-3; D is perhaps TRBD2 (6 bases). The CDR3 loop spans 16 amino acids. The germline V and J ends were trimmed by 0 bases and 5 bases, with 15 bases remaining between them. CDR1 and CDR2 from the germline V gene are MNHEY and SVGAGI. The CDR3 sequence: CASSYSNAGMGDTQYF. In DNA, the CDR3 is TGTGCCAGCAGTTACTCTAATGCGGGGATGGGAGATACGCAGTATTTT.

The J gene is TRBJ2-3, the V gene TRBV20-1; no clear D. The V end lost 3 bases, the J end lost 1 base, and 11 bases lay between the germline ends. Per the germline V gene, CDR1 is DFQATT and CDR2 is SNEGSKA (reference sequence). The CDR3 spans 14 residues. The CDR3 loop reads CSARGELGTDTQYF. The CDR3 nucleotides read TGCAGTGCTAGGGGTGAATTGGGCACAGATACGCAGTATTTT.

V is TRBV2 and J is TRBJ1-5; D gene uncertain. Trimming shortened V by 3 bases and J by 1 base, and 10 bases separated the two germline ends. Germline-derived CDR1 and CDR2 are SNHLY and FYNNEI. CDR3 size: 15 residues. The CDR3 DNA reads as TGTGCCAGCAGTGATGGCGCTTTAAGCAATCAGCCCCAGCATTTT. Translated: CASSDGALSNQPQHF.

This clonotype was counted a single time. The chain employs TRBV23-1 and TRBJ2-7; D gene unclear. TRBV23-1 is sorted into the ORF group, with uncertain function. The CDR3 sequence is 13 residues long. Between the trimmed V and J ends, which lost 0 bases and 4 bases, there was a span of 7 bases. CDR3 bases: TGCGCCAGCAGTCAATCGTCCAGATACGAGCAGTACGTC. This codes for CASSQSSRYEQYV.

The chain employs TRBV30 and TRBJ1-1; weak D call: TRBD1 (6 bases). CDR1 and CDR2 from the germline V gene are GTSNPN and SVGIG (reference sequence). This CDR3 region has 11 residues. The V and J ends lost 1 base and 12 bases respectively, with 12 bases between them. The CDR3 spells CAWSGGTITFF. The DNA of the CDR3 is TGTGCCTGGAGTGGCGGGACAATAACTTTCTTT. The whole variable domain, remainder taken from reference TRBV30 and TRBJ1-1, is SQTIHQWPATLVQPVGSPLSLECTVEGTSNPNLYWYRQAAGRGLQLLFYSVGIGQISSEVPQNLSASRPQDRQFILSSKKLLLSDSGFYLCAWSGGTITFFGQGTRLTVV.

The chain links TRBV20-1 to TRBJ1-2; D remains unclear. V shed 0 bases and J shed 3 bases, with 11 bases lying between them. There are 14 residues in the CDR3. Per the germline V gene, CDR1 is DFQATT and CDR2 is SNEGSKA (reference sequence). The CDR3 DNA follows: TGCAGTGCTAGAGACAGGCCCGACTACTATGGCTACACCTTC. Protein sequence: CSARDRPDYYGYTF.

CDR3 sequence: CASSSYTAARGYGYTF. CDR3 DNA: TGTGCCAGCAGCTCATATACAGCAGCGAGGGGGTATGGCTACACCTTC. The J gene is TRBJ1-2, the V gene TRBV3-1, with D perhaps TRBD1 (6 bases). Germline V gene data show CDR1 as LGHDT and CDR2 as YNNKEL (reference sequence). The CDR3 spans 16 residues. Trimming left V 5 bases short and J 5 bases short, with 21 bases between.

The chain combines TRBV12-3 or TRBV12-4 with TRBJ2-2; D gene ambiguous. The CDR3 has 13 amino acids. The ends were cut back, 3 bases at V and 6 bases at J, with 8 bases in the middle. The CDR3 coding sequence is TGTGCCAGCAGTTTGGTTCGCCCCGGGGAGCTGTTTTTT. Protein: CASSLVRPGELFF.

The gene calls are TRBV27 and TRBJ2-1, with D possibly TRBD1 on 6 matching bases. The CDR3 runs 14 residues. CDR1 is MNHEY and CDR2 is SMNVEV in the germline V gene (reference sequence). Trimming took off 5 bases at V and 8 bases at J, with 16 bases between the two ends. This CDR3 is CASSGAIRGDEQFF. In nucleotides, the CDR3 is TGTGCCAGCAGTGGGGCCATCAGGGGCGATGAGCAGTTCTTC.

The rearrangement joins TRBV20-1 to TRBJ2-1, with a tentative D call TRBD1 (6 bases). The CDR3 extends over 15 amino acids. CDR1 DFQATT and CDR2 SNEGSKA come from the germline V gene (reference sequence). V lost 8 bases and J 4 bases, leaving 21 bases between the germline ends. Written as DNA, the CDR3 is TGCAGTCCAGACTTCTCCGGGACACAATACAATGAGCAGTTCTTC. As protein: CSPDFSGTQYNEQFF.

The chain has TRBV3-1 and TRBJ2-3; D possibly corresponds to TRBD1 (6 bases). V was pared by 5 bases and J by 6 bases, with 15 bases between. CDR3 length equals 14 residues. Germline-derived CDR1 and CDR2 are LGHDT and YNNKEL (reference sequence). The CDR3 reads CASSWDTEGDTQYF. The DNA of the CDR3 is TGTGCCAGCAGCTGGGACACGGAAGGGGATACGCAGTATTTT.